In its sample, the clone carrying this T cell receptor (beta chain) was seen a few times. Its cognate antigen is unknown. This sample is part of a study of T cell repertoires in cytomegalovirus infection. Study as a whole: CMV epitopes used comprised recently identified HLA-C-restricted ones and well-studied HLA-B-restricted ones. Signatures in public TCR beta sequences pointed to both CMV infection and matching HLA type.

Using its own MiXCR run on the reads, TCRdb lists one record per CDR3 protein. The sample yields about 830,000 distinct CDR3 sequences, roughly 33% seen once. Regarding the study as a whole: Carriage of CMV together with the relevant HLA was identifiable through cumulative public TCR beta family frequency. HLA-C-restricted CMV-specific TCR beta clonotypes were dominant in the ex vivo response.

This CDR3 comprises 17 residues. Trimming stripped 3 bases from V and 0 bases from J, with 15 bases between. Here the sequenced sample was cultured CD8+ T cells from PBMCs, taken from culture after CMV antigen stimulation. The chain uses TRBV12-3 or TRBV12-4 and TRBJ1-5; D is possibly TRBD1 (6 bases). The TCR was taken from a human donor in good health (CMV status not recorded). Some clones in this sample may be carry-over from other donors' samples. This chain's CDR3 is CASSFLTGFNSNQPQHF. The CDR3 nucleotides read TGTGCCAGCAGTTTCCTAACAGGGTTCAATAGCAATCAGCCCCAGCATTTT.